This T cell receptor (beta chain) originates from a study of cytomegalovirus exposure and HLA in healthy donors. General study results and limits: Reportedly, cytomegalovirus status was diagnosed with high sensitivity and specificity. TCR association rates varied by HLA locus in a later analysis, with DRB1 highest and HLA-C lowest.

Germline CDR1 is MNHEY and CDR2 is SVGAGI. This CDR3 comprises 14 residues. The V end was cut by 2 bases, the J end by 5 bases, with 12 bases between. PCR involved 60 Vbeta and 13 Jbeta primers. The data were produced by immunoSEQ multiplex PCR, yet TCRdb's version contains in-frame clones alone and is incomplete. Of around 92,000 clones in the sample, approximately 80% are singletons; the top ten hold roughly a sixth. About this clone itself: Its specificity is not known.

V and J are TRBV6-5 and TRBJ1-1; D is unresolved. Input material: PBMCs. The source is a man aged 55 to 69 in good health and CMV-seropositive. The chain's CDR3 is CASSYQTGGTEAFF. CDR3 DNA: TGTGCCAGCAGTTACCAAACCGGAGGAACTGAAGCTTTCTTT.